This TCR beta chain emerged from a study of blood T cells in healthy people across ages. Study-level points and caveats: While age rose, TCR beta diversity per million T cells dropped in a roughly linear way. CMV status of donors was not determined, possibly confounding expanded clonotype changes. Long-lived and aged donors differed, with more naive CD4+ cells and higher diversity in the long-lived.

To note about this clonotype: Its antigen is undetermined.

The authors ran a second PCR of about 7 to 11 cycles using a sample-barcoded 5' primer and a J-beta primer mix. TCRdb used MiXCR to reprocess the 5' RACE reads, holding one entry per CDR3 protein. There are approximately 350,000 distinct CDR3 sequences in the sample; about half occur only once, and around 49% lies in the top ten. The clonotype was recovered from a man aged 55 to 70 in good health. The sequenced sample consisted of blood.

This CDR3 reads CASSQDQGSNEKLFF. The CDR3 bases are TGCGCCAGCAGCCAAGATCAGGGTTCCAATGAAAAACTGTTTTTT. This sequence joins TRBV4-1 and TRBJ1-4; maybe TRBD1 (5 bases). The germline V gene encodes CDR1 MGHRA and CDR2 YSYEKL. Trimming left V 0 bases short and J 5 bases short, with 10 bases between. The CDR3 runs 15 residues.